This TCR beta chain was captured in a study of blood T cell repertoires in COVID-19. Study in general: The origin of the acute and convalescent COVID-19 samples was the United States, Italy and Spain. In each case, the material was cDNA or gDNA derived from T cells, B-cell-depleted T cells, or PBMCs.

The ends were cut back, 0 bases at V and 1 base at J, with 3 bases in the middle. The CDR3 is 13 residues long. CDR1 is MGHRA, CDR2 YSYEKL, per germline. In the original processing: Estimation of nucleated cell counts relied on the amplification of reference gene primers. Data came from immunoSEQ multiplex PCR; TCRdb stores just in-frame clones and leaves some out. The DNA was the basis for D and trimming; V, J and clone size are from that table. The sample has around 72,000 clones, approximately 86% seen once. This clone appeared a single time. This TCR was sampled from a man between 50 and 59 years old with acute or convalescent COVID-19. The V gene is TRBV4-1, the J gene TRBJ1-1; D ambiguous. The sample consisted of peripheral blood. CDR3 amino acids: CASSQDGNTEAFF. CDR3 DNA: TGCGCCAGCAGCCAAGACGGGAACACTGAAGCTTTCTTT.